This T cell receptor (beta chain) appears in the sequencing data of a study of lymphopenia after photon versus proton radiotherapy (dated by TCRdb to the late 2010s). Background for the entire study: In patients with gastrointestinal tumors who developed high-grade lymphopenia, the study compared the immunological effects of photon radiation therapy with those of proton radiation therapy. The cohort comprised roughly 20 patients with gastrointestinal tumors who received either photon or proton therapy and then developed lymphopenia. The study aimed to characterize how the two radiation modalities differ in their impact on the immune system. The investigation overall reported the following: Across the cohort, a larger post-nadir drop in TCR diversity was inversely correlated with overall survival time among patients who died. The survival association was assessed only in patients who died, and better survival with proton therapy was presented by the authors as a possibility rather than a demonstrated result. Relative stability during treatment was observed in proton-treated patients, whereas loss of naive T cells and TCR diversity and gain of effector/memory populations were observed in photon-treated patients. After the lymphocyte count nadir, repertoires from photon-treated patients showed oligoclonal expansion, particularly of CD8+ Temra cells, and this expansion drove the decline in diversity.

The germline V gene supplies CDR1 SGHRS and CDR2 YFSETQ. V loses 0 bases, J loses 8 bases, and the germline ends lie 8 bases apart. The CDR3, from cysteine to phenylalanine, totals 12 residues. Of all the DNA, just the CDR3 is kept, 36 bases in frame from base 1. Details on this clone: The antigen it recognizes is unknown. The record has no base qualities; no much larger clone is one base away.

Library preparation employed the immunoSEQ multiplex PCR assay. T cell repertoires were profiled by deep sequencing of rearranged TCR beta loci, alongside multiparametric flow cytometry. TCRdb holds this immuneACCESS table with in-frame rearrangements only. Some clones are missing; in checked studies, unresolved V genes explain under half, and the rest has no known cause. This sample comprises some 25,000 clones, 70% to 85% of them detected only once. The biggest ten clones account for around 20% of the sample. Material: peripheral blood, obtained from a patient treated with proton-based radiotherapy. This receptor was taken from a woman aged 70-85 years with pancreatic cancer. The sequence links TRBV5-1 to TRBJ1-2; the D gene remains uncertain. The DNA sequence reads TGCGCCAGCAGCTTGGACGGGAAGGGCTACACCTTC. It specifies CASSLDGKGYTF. With the portions outside the CDR3 filled from the reference TRBV5-1 and TRBJ1-2 genes, the complete variable region becomes KAGVTQTPRYLIKTRGQQVTLSCSPISGHRSVSWYQQTPGQGLQFLFEYFSETQRNKGNFPGRFSGRQFSNSRSEMNVSTLELGDSALYLCASSLDGKGYTFGSGTRLTVV.